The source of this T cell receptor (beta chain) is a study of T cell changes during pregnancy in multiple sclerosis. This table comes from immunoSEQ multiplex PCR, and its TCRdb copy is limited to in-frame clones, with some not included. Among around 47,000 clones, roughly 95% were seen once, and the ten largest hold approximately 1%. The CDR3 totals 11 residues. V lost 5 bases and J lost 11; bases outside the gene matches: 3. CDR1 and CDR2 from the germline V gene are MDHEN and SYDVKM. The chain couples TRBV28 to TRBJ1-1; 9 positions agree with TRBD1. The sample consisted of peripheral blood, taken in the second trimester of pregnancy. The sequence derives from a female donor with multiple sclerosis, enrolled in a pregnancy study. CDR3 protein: CASSLTGGAFF. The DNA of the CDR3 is TGTGCCAGCAGTCTGACAGGGGGTGCTTTCTTT. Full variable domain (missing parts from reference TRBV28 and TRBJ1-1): DVKVTQSSRYLVKRTGEKVFLECVQDMDHENMFWYRQDPGLGLRLIYFSYDVKMKEKGDIPEGYSVSREKKERFSLILESASTNQTSMYLCASSLTGGAFFGQGTRLTVV.